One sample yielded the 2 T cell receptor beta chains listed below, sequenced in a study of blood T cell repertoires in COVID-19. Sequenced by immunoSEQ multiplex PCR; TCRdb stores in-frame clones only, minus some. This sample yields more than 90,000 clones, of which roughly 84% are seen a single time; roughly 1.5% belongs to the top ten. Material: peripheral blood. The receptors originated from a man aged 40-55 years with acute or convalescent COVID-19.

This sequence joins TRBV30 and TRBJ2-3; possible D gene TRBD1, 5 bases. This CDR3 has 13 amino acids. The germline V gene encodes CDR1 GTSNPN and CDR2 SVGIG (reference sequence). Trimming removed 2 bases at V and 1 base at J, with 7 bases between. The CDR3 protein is CAWSRQRTDTQYF. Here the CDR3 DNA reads TGTGCCTGGAGTCGACAGCGCACAGATACGCAGTATTTT.

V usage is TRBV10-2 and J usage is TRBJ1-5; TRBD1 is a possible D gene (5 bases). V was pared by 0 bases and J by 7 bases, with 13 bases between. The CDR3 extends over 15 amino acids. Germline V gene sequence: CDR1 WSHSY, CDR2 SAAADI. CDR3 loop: CASSESPGVGQPQHF. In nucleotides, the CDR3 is TGCGCCAGCAGTGAGTCGCCGGGGGTTGGGCAGCCCCAGCATTTT.